This T cell receptor beta chain was captured by sequencing in a study of T cells in Graves' hyperthyroidism and ophthalmopathy. Authors of the study amplified TCR beta CDR3 regions from RNA transcripts. Using the HTBI primer set, a first-round RT-PCR was run on the TCR CDR3. One entry per CDR3 protein, called by TCRdb with MiXCR from the multiplex PCR reads. The sample comprises around 600,000 distinct CDR3 sequences, just under 45% of which are singletons, and less than 9.5% rests with the top ten. This clonotype has a count of ten or more. The CDR3 is 12 amino acids. Per germline, CDR1 LNHDA and CDR2 SQIVND (reference sequence). V lost 5 bases and J lost 10, with 9 bases in between.

The sequence came from an adult man with Graves' disease, either hyperthyroidism or ophthalmopathy (not recorded which). The sequencing input was peripheral blood or thyroid tissue (not recorded which). V gene TRBV19 combines with J gene TRBJ1-6; D is uncertain. The CDR3, as DNA: TGTGCCAGTAGTCCCACGGGCTCACCCCTCCACTTT. This translates into CASSPTGSPLHF. Drawing the rest from reference TRBV19 and TRBJ1-6, the complete variable domain is DGGITQSPKYLFRKEGQNVTLSCEQNLNHDAMYWYRQDPGQGLRLIYYSQIVNDFQKGDIAEGYSVSREKKESFPLTVTSAQKNPTAFYLCASSPTGSPLHFGNGTRLTVT.